The rows below give T cell receptor beta chains drawn from one sample of a study of control samples from healthy donors and cancer patients. TCRdb keeps only in-frame clones here, not all; method: immunoSEQ multiplex PCR. The sample consists of some 57,000 clones, 85% to 95% of them appearing once. Material: blood. The source of these receptors is a man aged 25-45 years in good health. Both conserved end residues are part of each CDR3. The D gene is left open where the match is weak. Part of the rows lack a size; the others show once, few, many or a class for expanded clones.

d_call: TRBD1; j_call: TRBJ1-5; v_call: TRBV5-4; clone_size: NA; cdr3_nt: TGTGCCAGCAGTCAGGACAGGGTAAATCAGCCCCAGCATTTT; cdr3_aa: CASSQDRVNQPQHF
d_call: TRBD1; j_call: TRBJ2-7; v_call: TRBV27; clone_size: NA; cdr3_nt: TGTGCCAGCAGACGTGACCAGAGGGACAGCCGATCCTACGAGCAGTACTTC; cdr3_aa: CASRRDQRDSRSYEQYF
d_call: NA; j_call: TRBJ2-5; v_call: TRBV28; clone_size: once; cdr3_nt: TGTGCCAGCAGCATTGCGGAGACCCAGTACTTC; cdr3_aa: CASSIAETQYF
d_call: NA; j_call: TRBJ1-1; v_call: TRBV7-8; clone_size: NA; cdr3_nt: TGTGCCAGCAGCAAAGGGAGAGCGGGTATGAACACTGAAGCTTTCTTT; cdr3_aa: CASSKGRAGMNTEAFF
d_call: TRBD2; j_call: TRBJ2-2; v_call: TRBV24-1; clone_size: few; cdr3_nt: TGTGCCACCAGTGGGACTAGGGACACCGGGGAGCTGTTTTTT; cdr3_aa: CATSGTRDTGELFF
d_call: TRBD2; j_call: TRBJ2-5; v_call: TRBV19; clone_size: NA; cdr3_nt: TGTGCCAGTAGTATAGGTCAAAGGCTAGCGGTCCAAGAGACCCAGTACTTC; cdr3_aa: CASSIGQRLAVQETQYF
d_call: NA; j_call: TRBJ1-2; v_call: TRBV6-2/TRBV6-3; clone_size: NA; cdr3_nt: TGTGCCAGCAGTTATACCACAATGGAATTAGGGGACCCCAACTATGGCTACACCTTC; cdr3_aa: CASSYTTMELGDPNYGYTF
d_call: TRBD1; j_call: TRBJ1-5; v_call: TRBV24-1; clone_size: NA; cdr3_nt: TGTGCCACCAGTGAAACAGGGGGGCAGCCCCAGCATTTT; cdr3_aa: CATSETGGQPQHF
d_call: NA; j_call: TRBJ2-1; v_call: TRBV5-1; clone_size: NA; cdr3_nt: TGCGCCAGCAGCGTTAGCCCAGGTGGGCAAGGTGAGCAGTTCTTC; cdr3_aa: CASSVSPGGQGEQFF
d_call: NA; j_call: TRBJ1-5; v_call: TRBV3-1/TRBV3-2; clone_size: NA; cdr3_nt: TGTGCCAGCAGCCCGGGGGACAATCAGCCCCAGCATTTT; cdr3_aa: CASSPGDNQPQHF
d_call: TRBD2; j_call: TRBJ2-7; v_call: TRBV5-5; clone_size: NA; cdr3_nt: TGTGCCAGCAGCTTGGCGGGAGGGTTTACCTACGAGCAGTACTTC; cdr3_aa: CASSLAGGFTYEQYF
d_call: NA; j_call: TRBJ2-2; v_call: TRBV11-2; clone_size: few; cdr3_nt: TGTGCCAGCAGCTTAGTCCTCCGGCGCACCGGGGAGCTGTTTTTT; cdr3_aa: CASSLVLRRTGELFF
d_call: NA; j_call: TRBJ2-7; v_call: TRBV28; clone_size: once; cdr3_nt: TGTGCCAGCTCTGACTACGAGCAGTACTTC; cdr3_aa: CASSDYEQYF
d_call: NA; j_call: TRBJ1-1; v_call: TRBV5-1; clone_size: NA; cdr3_nt: TGCGCCAGCAGCAACAGTCCCGGGAAGAACACTGAAGCTTTCTTT; cdr3_aa: CASSNSPGKNTEAFF
d_call: NA; j_call: TRBJ2-7; v_call: TRBV7-9; clone_size: once; cdr3_nt: TGTGCCAGCAGCTTAACGCCTTCGGGTACTTTTCCAGAGCAGTACTTC; cdr3_aa: CASSLTPSGTFPEQYF
d_call: TRBD1; j_call: TRBJ1-1; v_call: TRBV5-8; clone_size: NA; cdr3_nt: TGTGCCAGCAGCAAAGACCGGGACAGGGTTCAGTACACTGAAGCTTTCTTT; cdr3_aa: CASSKDRDRVQYTEAFF
d_call: NA; j_call: TRBJ2-1; v_call: TRBV9; clone_size: NA; cdr3_nt: TGTGCCAGCAGCCCAGACGGGGGCTCCTACAATGAGCAGTTCTTC; cdr3_aa: CASSPDGGSYNEQFF
d_call: TRBD1; j_call: TRBJ2-3; v_call: TRBV9; clone_size: NA; cdr3_nt: TGTGCCAGCAGCGTAGAGGACAGGCTCACAGATACGCAGTATTTT; cdr3_aa: CASSVEDRLTDTQYF
d_call: NA; j_call: TRBJ1-3; v_call: TRBV11-2; clone_size: NA; cdr3_nt: TGTGCCAGCAGCTTAGAGGCAGGCCTCTCGAGTGGAAACACCATATATTTT; cdr3_aa: CASSLEAGLSSGNTIYF
d_call: NA; j_call: TRBJ2-1; v_call: TRBV3-1/TRBV3-2; clone_size: NA; cdr3_nt: TGTGCCAGCAGCCAAGTTAGCTGGCATGAGCAGTTCTTC; cdr3_aa: CASSQVSWHEQFF
d_call: TRBD1; j_call: TRBJ2-7; v_call: TRBV9; clone_size: NA; cdr3_nt: TGTGCCAGCAGCGTAGCCTTGTGGGGACAGGATGAGGAGCAGTACTTC; cdr3_aa: CASSVALWGQDEEQYF
d_call: NA; j_call: TRBJ2-7; v_call: TRBV29-1; clone_size: NA; cdr3_nt: TGCAGCGCCACGGACAATTCTGAGCAGTACTTC; cdr3_aa: CSATDNSEQYF
d_call: TRBD2; j_call: TRBJ2-7; v_call: TRBV9; clone_size: NA; cdr3_nt: TGTGCCAGCAGCGTTAGCGGGATCTACGAGCAGTACTTC; cdr3_aa: CASSVSGIYEQYF
d_call: TRBD2; j_call: TRBJ2-7; v_call: TRBV30; clone_size: NA; cdr3_nt: TGTGCCTGGGGGGGGGTAGCGCCCCAGAATGGGGAGCAGTACTTC; cdr3_aa: CAWGGVAPQNGEQYF
d_call: NA; j_call: TRBJ1-4; v_call: TRBV28; clone_size: NA; cdr3_nt: TGTGCCAGCAGTTTTCCTGGGGGGCGGGAAAAACTGTTTTTT; cdr3_aa: CASSFPGGREKLFF
d_call: NA; j_call: TRBJ1-5; v_call: TRBV4-3; clone_size: NA; cdr3_nt: TGCGCCAGCAGCCAAGATCCCTACGCCAGCAATCAGCCCCAGCATTTT; cdr3_aa: CASSQDPYASNQPQHF
d_call: NA; j_call: TRBJ1-4; v_call: TRBV7-9; clone_size: NA; cdr3_nt: TGTGCCAGCAGCTTAGAGGGTCACGTTCCCCGAGGACTGTTTTTT; cdr3_aa: CASSLEGHVPRGLFF
d_call: NA; j_call: TRBJ1-5; v_call: TRBV4-1; clone_size: NA; cdr3_nt: TGCGCCAGCAGCCAAGTGAAAGGGCGCAAGCCCCAGCATTTT; cdr3_aa: CASSQVKGRKPQHF
d_call: NA; j_call: TRBJ2-7; v_call: TRBV6-5; clone_size: NA; cdr3_nt: TGTGCCGCTATATCCTTGGCACAGGATGGATACGAGCAGTACTTC; cdr3_aa: CAAISLAQDGYEQYF
d_call: NA; j_call: TRBJ2-7; v_call: TRBV4-1; clone_size: NA; cdr3_nt: TGCGCCAGCAGCCAACCCGCCGGACACAACGAGCAGTACTTC; cdr3_aa: CASSQPAGHNEQYF
d_call: TRBD2; j_call: TRBJ2-7; v_call: TRBV11-3; clone_size: NA; cdr3_nt: TGTGCCAGCAGCTCAGGTTACGGGGGGGAATACGAGCAGTACTTC; cdr3_aa: CASSSGYGGEYEQYF
d_call: TRBD1; j_call: TRBJ2-1; v_call: TRBV25-1; clone_size: NA; cdr3_nt: TGTGCCAGCAGTGAACGGACAGGGAAGGTTGAGCAGTTCTTC; cdr3_aa: CASSERTGKVEQFF
d_call: TRBD2; j_call: TRBJ2-3; v_call: TRBV5-1; clone_size: NA; cdr3_nt: TGCGCCAGCAGCTCGACTAGCGGGAGAGCAGATACGCAGTATTTT; cdr3_aa: CASSSTSGRADTQYF
d_call: NA; j_call: TRBJ2-7; v_call: TRBV6-4; clone_size: few; cdr3_nt: TGTGCCAGCAGTGAAAAGGGGCGCACCGAGCAGTACTTC; cdr3_aa: CASSEKGRTEQYF
d_call: NA; j_call: TRBJ2-3; v_call: TRBV19; clone_size: NA; cdr3_nt: TGTGCCAGTAGTAAGGAGGACCGGGGCACAGATACGCAGTATTTT; cdr3_aa: CASSKEDRGTDTQYF
d_call: TRBD1; j_call: TRBJ2-5; v_call: TRBV5-4; clone_size: NA; cdr3_nt: TGTGCCAGCAGCTCGGGACAGAGACAAGAGACCCAGTACTTC; cdr3_aa: CASSSGQRQETQYF
d_call: NA; j_call: TRBJ2-6; v_call: TRBV4-1; clone_size: NA; cdr3_nt: TGCGCCAGCAGCCAAGAGGGCTTCGGCTCTGGGGCCAACGTCCTGACTTTC; cdr3_aa: CASSQEGFGSGANVLTF
d_call: TRBD2; j_call: TRBJ2-2; v_call: TRBV4-1; clone_size: NA; cdr3_nt: TGCGCCACCAGCCAACTCCAGCTAGCGGGAGGCCTCACCGGGGAGCTGTTTTTT; cdr3_aa: CATSQLQLAGGLTGELFF
d_call: NA; j_call: TRBJ2-7; v_call: TRBV27; clone_size: NA; cdr3_nt: TGTGCCAGCAAAGGCCTAGCTGACTCCTACGAGCAGTACTTC; cdr3_aa: CASKGLADSYEQYF
d_call: TRBD1; j_call: TRBJ1-1; v_call: TRBV18; clone_size: NA; cdr3_nt: TGTGCCAGCTCACTAGGGACAGGGGACACTGAAGCTTTCTTT; cdr3_aa: CASSLGTGDTEAFF
d_call: NA; j_call: TRBJ2-3; v_call: TRBV10-1; clone_size: NA; cdr3_nt: TGCGCCAGCAGTGAGGAACCCAGCACAGATACGCAGTATTTT; cdr3_aa: CASSEEPSTDTQYF
d_call: TRBD1; j_call: TRBJ1-3; v_call: TRBV5-6; clone_size: NA; cdr3_nt: TGTGCCAGCAGCCCATGGACAGGGTTTGGAAACACCATATATTTT; cdr3_aa: CASSPWTGFGNTIYF
d_call: NA; j_call: TRBJ2-2; v_call: TRBV14; clone_size: NA; cdr3_nt: TGTGCCAGCAGCCTCGGCGGACCAGAGCTGTTTTTT; cdr3_aa: CASSLGGPELFF
d_call: NA; j_call: TRBJ2-3; v_call: TRBV10-3; clone_size: NA; cdr3_nt: TGTGCCATCAAGCAGCAGGCCCGCACAGATACGCAGTATTTT; cdr3_aa: CAIKQQARTDTQYF
d_call: TRBD1; j_call: TRBJ2-1; v_call: TRBV6-6; clone_size: NA; cdr3_nt: TGTGCCAGCAGTTACCCGGACAGGACCACCAATGAGCAGTTCTTC; cdr3_aa: CASSYPDRTTNEQFF
d_call: NA; j_call: TRBJ1-6; v_call: TRBV18; clone_size: NA; cdr3_nt: TGTGCCAGCTCACGTGTTTCGGGTTATAATTCACCCCTCCACTTT; cdr3_aa: CASSRVSGYNSPLHF
d_call: NA; j_call: TRBJ1-5; v_call: TRBV15; clone_size: NA; cdr3_nt: TGTGCCACCAGCAGGTTCTCCGGGACGGGAAGCAATCAGCCCCAGCATTTT; cdr3_aa: CATSRFSGTGSNQPQHF
d_call: NA; j_call: TRBJ1-2; v_call: TRBV4-2; clone_size: once; cdr3_nt: TGTGCCAGCAGCCGAGCCCAAGCCAGGGATTATGGCTACACCTTC; cdr3_aa: CASSRAQARDYGYTF
d_call: NA; j_call: TRBJ2-3; v_call: TRBV30; clone_size: NA; cdr3_nt: TGTGCCTGGAGTGAGGCAGATACGCAGTATTTT; cdr3_aa: CAWSEADTQYF
d_call: NA; j_call: TRBJ1-1; v_call: TRBV19; clone_size: NA; cdr3_nt: TGTGCCAGTAGTATCCGGGCGGGGCGGACTGAAGCTTTCTTT; cdr3_aa: CASSIRAGRTEAFF
d_call: NA; j_call: TRBJ1-1; v_call: TRBV19; clone_size: NA; cdr3_nt: TGTGCCAGTAGTATACGGGCTGGTGAAGCTTTCTTT; cdr3_aa: CASSIRAGEAFF
d_call: TRBD2; j_call: TRBJ2-7; v_call: TRBV7-9; clone_size: NA; cdr3_nt: TGTGCCAGCAGTTCTACGACTAGCGGGAGCTCCTACGAGCAGTACTTC; cdr3_aa: CASSSTTSGSSYEQYF
d_call: TRBD1; j_call: TRBJ1-4; v_call: TRBV28; clone_size: NA; cdr3_nt: TGTGCCAGCAGTGTGGGACAGAGTAATGAAAAACTGTTTTTT; cdr3_aa: CASSVGQSNEKLFF
d_call: TRBD2; j_call: TRBJ2-1; v_call: TRBV6-4; clone_size: NA; cdr3_nt: TGTGCCAGCAGTGGGGCTTTAGCGGGAGCGCTATTATACAATGAGCAGTTCTTC; cdr3_aa: CASSGALAGALLYNEQFF
d_call: NA; j_call: TRBJ2-3; v_call: TRBV18; clone_size: NA; cdr3_nt: TGTGCCAGCTCACCTAGCGTCACAGATACGCAGTATTTT; cdr3_aa: CASSPSVTDTQYF
d_call: NA; j_call: TRBJ2-7; v_call: TRBV9; clone_size: NA; cdr3_nt: TGTGCCAGCAGCGTAGGGGGGGAGATAATGTACGAGCAGTACTTC; cdr3_aa: CASSVGGEIMYEQYF
d_call: NA; j_call: TRBJ2-4; v_call: TRBV25-1; clone_size: NA; cdr3_nt: TGTGCCAGCAGTGAATTAGGAGCCAAAAACATTCAGTACTTC; cdr3_aa: CASSELGAKNIQYF
d_call: NA; j_call: TRBJ1-4; v_call: TRBV28; clone_size: NA; cdr3_nt: TGTGCCAGCAGTCGACAGAACGAGCGGGAAAAACTGTTTTTT; cdr3_aa: CASSRQNEREKLFF
d_call: TRBD1; j_call: TRBJ1-4; v_call: TRBV24-1; clone_size: NA; cdr3_nt: TGTGCCACCAGTGAGCATACAGGGGTTGGCGAAAAACTGTTTTTT; cdr3_aa: CATSEHTGVGEKLFF
d_call: TRBD1; j_call: TRBJ2-7; v_call: TRBV5-1; clone_size: NA; cdr3_nt: TGCGCCAGCAGCTTCGGGACAGACTCCTACGAGCAGTACTTC; cdr3_aa: CASSFGTDSYEQYF